This TCR beta chain comes out of a study of T cell responses to AZD1222 COVID-19 vaccine. Study-wide points: Targeting of unmutated variant regions was reportedly seen in nearly half of spike-specific TCRs. White British donors predominated, females outnumbered males, and clonal diversity was possibly underestimated.

Turning to this clone: Its antigen is not identified.

Profiling relied on immunoSEQ multiplex PCR, and the TCRdb table lists in-frame clones only, not all of them. The profile covers 150,000 or so clones, with around 94% appearing a single time and approximately 0.6% taken by the ten largest. CDR3 length: 12 amino acids. V was trimmed by 7 bases and J by 7 bases, leaving 13 bases between them. The sequence derives from an adult in good health. The sample here was peripheral blood, taken on day 0 of AZD1222 vaccination. This chain uses TRBV12-3 or TRBV12-4 with TRBJ1-1, with a weak D call TRBD1 (5 bases). The CDR3 loop reads CASTVRGGEAFF. The CDR3 nucleotides read TGTGCCAGCACCGTTAGGGGAGGTGAAGCTTTCTTT.